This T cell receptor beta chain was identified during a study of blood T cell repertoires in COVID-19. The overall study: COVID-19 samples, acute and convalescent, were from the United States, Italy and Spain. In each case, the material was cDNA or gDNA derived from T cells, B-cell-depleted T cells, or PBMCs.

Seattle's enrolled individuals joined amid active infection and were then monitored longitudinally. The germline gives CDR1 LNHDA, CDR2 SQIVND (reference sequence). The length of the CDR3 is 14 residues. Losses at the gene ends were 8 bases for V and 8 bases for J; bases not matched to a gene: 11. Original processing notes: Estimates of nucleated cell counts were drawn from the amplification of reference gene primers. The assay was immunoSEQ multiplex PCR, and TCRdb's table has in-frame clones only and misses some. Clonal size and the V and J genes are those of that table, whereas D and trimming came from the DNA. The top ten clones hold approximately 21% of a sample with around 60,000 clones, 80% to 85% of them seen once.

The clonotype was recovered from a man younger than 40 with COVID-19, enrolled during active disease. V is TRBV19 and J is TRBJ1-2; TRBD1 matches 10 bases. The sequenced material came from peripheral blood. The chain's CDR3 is CASGQGTGAGGYTF. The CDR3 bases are TGTGCCAGTGGTCAGGGGACAGGGGCCGGGGGCTACACCTTC.